One and the same sample provided the 9 T cell receptor beta chains below, sequenced in a study of T cells in Graves' hyperthyroidism and ophthalmopathy (dated by TCRdb to between 2018 and 2021). The library was made by multiplex PCR. Sequencing took place on an Illumina HiSeq 2000. The TCR beta CDR3 regions were amplified from the RNA transcripts. A first-round RT-PCR of the TCR CDR3 used the HTBI primer set with the Qiagen OneStep RT-PCR kit. TCRdb handled the public reads itself, with Q25 trimming in fastp and clone calling in MiXCR, and kept productive beta chains. Records with the same CDR3 protein are collapsed into one entry carrying the most frequent genes and DNA. This sample comprises some 770,000 distinct CDR3 sequences, 16% of them detected only once. Around 7.7% of the sample is taken by the ten largest. Sequenced: blood. Receptors originate from a man younger than 30 with Graves' hyperthyroidism.

V and J are TRBV7-2 and TRBJ2-2, with 10 bases fitting TRBD2. The CDR3 has 19 residues. Unmatched junction bases numbered 16, after V lost 3 bases and J lost 6 bases. The germline CDR1 and CDR2 sequences are SGHTA and FQGNSA. The CDR3: CASSLPGEREGPMAGELFF. CDR3 DNA sequence: TGTGCCAGCAGCTTGCCCGGGGAGCGGGAGGGCCCTATGGCCGGGGAGCTGTTTTTT.

The chain is built from TRBV30 and TRBJ2-7; TRBD2 matches at 12 bases. There are 17 residues in the CDR3. V lost 2 bases and J lost 6; bases outside the gene matches: 14. Per the germline V gene, CDR1 is GTSNPN and CDR2 is SVGIG (reference sequence). CDR3 nucleotide sequence: TGTGCCTGGAGTTCTACTGGACTAGCGGGGAATCGTCTCGAGCAGTACTTC. Translated: CAWSSTGLAGNRLEQYF. Drawing the rest from reference TRBV30 and TRBJ2-7, the complete variable domain is SQTIHQWPATLVQPVGSPLSLECTVEGTSNPNLYWYRQAAGRGLQLLFYSVGIGQISSEVPQNLSASRPQDRQFILSSKKLLLSDSGFYLCAWSSTGLAGNRLEQYFGPGTRLTVT.

For the CDR3, the DNA is TGTGCCAGCTCTCCGAAGGACAGGGTATCAACCGGGGAGCTGTTTTTT. Protein product: CASSPKDRVSTGELFF. The V call is TRBV18, the J call TRBJ2-2, with TRBD1 identical over 8 bases. The CDR3 is made up of 16 amino acids. The ends lost 6 bases at V and 5 bases at J; junction bases unmatched: 11. CDR1 KGHSH and CDR2 LQKENI come from the germline V gene. Variable domain in full (rest from reference TRBV18 and TRBJ2-2): NAGVMQNPRHLVRRRGQEARLRCSPMKGHSHVYWYRQLPEEGLKFMVYLQKENIIDESGMPKERFSAEFPKEGPSILRIQQVVRGDSAAYFCASSPKDRVSTGELFFGEGSRLTVL.

The table lists this clonotype with many counts. V is TRBV7-9 and J is TRBJ1-1; maybe TRBD1 (6 bases). The CDR3 length is 16 residues. Germline CDR1 reads SEHNR; CDR2 reads FQNEAQ (reference sequence). Between the trimmed V and J ends, which lost 0 bases and 4 bases, there was a span of 15 bases. The CDR3: CASSLAGGLSGTEAFF. Here the CDR3 DNA reads TGTGCCAGCAGCTTAGCCGGGGGCCTTTCAGGCACTGAAGCTTTCTTT.

This clonotype was recorded a few times. The chain combines TRBV5-1 with TRBJ2-3; no clear D gene. CDR3 length: 14 amino acids. Germline-derived CDR1 and CDR2 are SGHRS and YFSETQ. V lost 1 base and J lost 7, with 13 bases in between. The CDR3: CASSLMLDANTQYF. The CDR3 DNA is TGCGCCAGCAGCTTGATGCTTGATGCTAATACGCAGTATTTT. Combining the CDR3 with reference TRBV5-1 and TRBJ2-3 gives the whole variable domain KAGVTQTPRYLIKTRGQQVTLSCSPISGHRSVSWYQQTPGQGLQFLFEYFSETQRNKGNFPGRFSGRQFSNSRSEMNVSTLELGDSALYLCASSLMLDANTQYFGPGTRLTVL.

Only one count was recorded for this clonotype. The V call is TRBV28, the J call TRBJ2-2; TRBD1 aligns across 10 bases. Trimming took 5 bases from V and 15 from J; bases not matched to a gene: 6. This CDR3 contains 12 residues. The germline V gene has CDR1 MDHEN and CDR2 SYDVKM. CDR3 residues: CASSTLGQGMFF. The CDR3, as DNA: TGTGCCAGCAGTACTTTGGGACAGGGGATGTTTTTT. Full variable domain (missing parts from reference TRBV28 and TRBJ2-2): DVKVTQSSRYLVKRTGEKVFLECVQDMDHENMFWYRQDPGLGLRLIYFSYDVKMKEKGDIPEGYSVSREKKERFSLILESASTNQTSMYLCASSTLGQGMFFGEGSRLTVL.

Many counts were recorded for this clonotype. This chain joins TRBV12-3 or TRBV12-4 and TRBJ2-1, with D unclear. The CDR3 is made up of 11 amino acids. V was clipped by 5 bases and J by 9 bases, with 8 bases between them. The CDR3 reads CASSLKGEQFF. The CDR3 region has the DNA TGTGCCAGCAGTCTGAAGGGTGAGCAGTTCTTC.

The table lists this clonotype with a few counts. This chain links TRBV6-2 or TRBV6-3 with TRBJ1-5; the D gene is possibly TRBD1 (5 bases). Germline V gives CDR1 MNHEY, CDR2 SVGEGT. The V end was cut by 0 bases, the J end by 4 bases, with 10 bases between. This CDR3 has 15 residues. CDR3 sequence: CASSYSLGGNQPQHF. The CDR3 coding sequence is TGTGCCAGCAGTTACTCGCTGGGGGGGAATCAGCCCCAGCATTTT.

Remarks on this clonotype: A much more abundant neighbour one base away suggests this may be a read error. The rearrangement joins TRBV20-1 to TRBJ1-6; possibly TRBD1 for D (6 bases). The CDR3 has 13 residues. Germline loops: CDR1 DFQATT, CDR2 SNEGSKA (reference sequence). The CDR3 DNA reads as TGCAGTGCTATCAGGGGTTATAATTCACCCCCCCACTTT. This sequence encodes CSAIRGYNSPPHF.